The present entry profiles one T cell receptor (beta chain) with its context. This specimen comes from a study of T-cell reconstitution after alpha-beta-depleted transplantation in children. Researchers prepared the TCRbeta library using unique molecular identifiers, the study reports. Using its own MiXCR run on the PCR reads, TCRdb lists one record per CDR3 protein. The data hold some 520,000 distinct CDR3 sequences, with about 30% observed a single time. Trimming stripped 5 bases from V and 0 bases from J, with 4 bases between. The CDR3 is 11 amino acids. Germline CDR1 and CDR2: SQVTM and ANQGSEA. The clonotype originates from a human donor who donated a stem cell graft to a child with aplastic anemia. The chain combines TRBV29-1 with TRBJ1-1, with D unresolved. Sample: PBMCs from the stem cell graft donor, taken from the stem cell graft. CDR3 sequence reads: CSVLMNTEAFF. The DNA for the CDR3 is TGCAGCGTTCTGATGAACACTGAAGCTTTCTTT.